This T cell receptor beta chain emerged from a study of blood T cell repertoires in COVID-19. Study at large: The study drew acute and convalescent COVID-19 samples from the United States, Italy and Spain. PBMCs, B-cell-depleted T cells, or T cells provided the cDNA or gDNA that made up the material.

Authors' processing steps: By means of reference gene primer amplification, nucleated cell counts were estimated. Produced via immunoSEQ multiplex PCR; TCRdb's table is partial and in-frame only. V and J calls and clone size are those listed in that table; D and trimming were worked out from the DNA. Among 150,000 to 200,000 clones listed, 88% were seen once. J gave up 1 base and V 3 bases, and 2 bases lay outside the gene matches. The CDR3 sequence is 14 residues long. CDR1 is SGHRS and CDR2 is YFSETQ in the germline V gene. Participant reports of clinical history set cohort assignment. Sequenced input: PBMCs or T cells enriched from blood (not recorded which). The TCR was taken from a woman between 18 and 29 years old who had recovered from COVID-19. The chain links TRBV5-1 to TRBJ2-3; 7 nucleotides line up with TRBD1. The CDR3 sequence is CASSSGQGTDTQYF. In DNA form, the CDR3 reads TGCGCCAGCAGCTCAGGACAGGGCACAGATACGCAGTATTTT.